This T cell receptor beta chain was identified in a study of regulatory T cells in long-lasting Graves disease. This clonotype was recorded at least ten times. Investigators prepared the TCR beta libraries by applying iRepertoire HTBI primers and Arm-PCR of CDR3 regions. TCRdb reprocessed the multiplex PCR reads via MiXCR and lists one record per CDR3 protein. Of fewer than 550,000 distinct CDR3 sequences in the sample, 15% to 20% were seen once. The CDR3 is made up of 13 amino acids. V dropped 8 bases and J dropped 2 bases, with 11 bases sitting between them. The germline V gene encodes CDR1 SEHNR and CDR2 FQNEAQ (reference sequence). Time point in this sample: newly diagnosed GD, antithyroid drugs for less than 3 months. The TCR library was prepared using RNA isolated from PBMCs. The sample was also reused in another study, on T cells in Graves' hyperthyroidism and ophthalmopathy. As that study records: Diagnoses were made from clinical symptoms, serum measures (thyroxine and TRAb), thyroid ultrasound and orbital computed tomography. Most thyroid clonotypes expanded above 0.001 were also detected in blood.

Sequenced here: peripheral blood mononuclear cells (PBMCs), sampled at new diagnosis, from a patient treated with antithyroid drugs. The sequence was obtained from a middle-aged woman with Graves disease. This chain uses TRBV7-9 with TRBJ2-3; D is perhaps TRBD1 (6 bases). This CDR3 is CASEQGPTDTQYF. Here the CDR3 DNA reads TGTGCCAGCGAGCAGGGGCCCACAGATACGCAGTATTTT.